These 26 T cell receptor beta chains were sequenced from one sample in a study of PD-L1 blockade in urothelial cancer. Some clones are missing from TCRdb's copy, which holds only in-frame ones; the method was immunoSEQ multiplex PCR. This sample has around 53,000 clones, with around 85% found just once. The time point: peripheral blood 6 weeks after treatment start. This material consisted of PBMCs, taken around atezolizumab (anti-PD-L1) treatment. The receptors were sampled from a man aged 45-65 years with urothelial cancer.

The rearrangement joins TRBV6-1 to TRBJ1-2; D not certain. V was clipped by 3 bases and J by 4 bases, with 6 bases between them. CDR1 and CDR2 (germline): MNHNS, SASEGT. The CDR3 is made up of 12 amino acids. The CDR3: CASSDNSYGYTF. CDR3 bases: TGTGCCAGCAGTGACAATAGCTATGGCTACACCTTC.

For the CDR3, the DNA is TGTGCCATCAGATCCAGAATTAATGAAAAACTGTTTTTT. Translated, it gives CAIRSRINEKLFF. V is TRBV10-3 and J is TRBJ1-4; D remains unclear. Germline CDR1 reads ENHRY; CDR2 reads SYGVKD. The CDR3 consists of 13 residues. V was cut by 6 bases and J by 4 bases, with 9 bases left in between.

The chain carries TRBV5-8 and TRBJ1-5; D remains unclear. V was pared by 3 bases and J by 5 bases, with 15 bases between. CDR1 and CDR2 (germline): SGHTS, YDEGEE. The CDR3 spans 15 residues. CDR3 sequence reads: CASSSPHGSDQPQHF. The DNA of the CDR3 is TGTGCCAGCAGCTCCCCCCACGGTTCTGATCAGCCCCAGCATTTT.

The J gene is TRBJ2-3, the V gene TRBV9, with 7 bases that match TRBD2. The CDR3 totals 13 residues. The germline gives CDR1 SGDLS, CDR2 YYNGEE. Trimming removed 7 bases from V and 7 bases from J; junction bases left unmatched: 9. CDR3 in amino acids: CASGAGVGNTQYF. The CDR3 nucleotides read TGTGCCAGCGGGGCGGGAGTAGGGAATACGCAGTATTTT.

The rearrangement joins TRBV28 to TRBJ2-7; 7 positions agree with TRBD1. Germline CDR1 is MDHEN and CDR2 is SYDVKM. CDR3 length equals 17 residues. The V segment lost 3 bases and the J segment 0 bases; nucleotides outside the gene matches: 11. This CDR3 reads CASSFQPGQALSYEQYF. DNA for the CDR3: TGTGCCAGCAGTTTTCAACCAGGACAGGCCCTCTCCTACGAGCAGTACTTC.

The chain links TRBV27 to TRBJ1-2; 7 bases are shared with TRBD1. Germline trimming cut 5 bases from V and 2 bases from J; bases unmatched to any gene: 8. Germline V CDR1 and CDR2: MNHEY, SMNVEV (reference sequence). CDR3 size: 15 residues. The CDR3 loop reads CASSQTGARNYGYTF. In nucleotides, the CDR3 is TGTGCCAGCAGTCAAACAGGGGCGAGGAACTATGGCTACACCTTC.

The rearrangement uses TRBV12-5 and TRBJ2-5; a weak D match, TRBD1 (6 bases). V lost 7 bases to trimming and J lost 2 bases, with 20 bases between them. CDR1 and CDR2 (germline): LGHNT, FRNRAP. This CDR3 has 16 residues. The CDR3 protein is CASVTGQARGQETQYF. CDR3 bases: TGTGCTAGTGTTACGGGGCAAGCGAGGGGGCAAGAGACCCAGTACTTC.

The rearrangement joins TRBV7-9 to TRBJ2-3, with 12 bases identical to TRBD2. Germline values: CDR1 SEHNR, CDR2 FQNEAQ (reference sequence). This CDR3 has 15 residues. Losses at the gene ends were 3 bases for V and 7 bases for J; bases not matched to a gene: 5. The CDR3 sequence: CASSLTSGSRHTQYF. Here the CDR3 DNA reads TGTGCCAGCAGCTTGACTAGCGGGAGCCGACATACGCAGTATTTT.

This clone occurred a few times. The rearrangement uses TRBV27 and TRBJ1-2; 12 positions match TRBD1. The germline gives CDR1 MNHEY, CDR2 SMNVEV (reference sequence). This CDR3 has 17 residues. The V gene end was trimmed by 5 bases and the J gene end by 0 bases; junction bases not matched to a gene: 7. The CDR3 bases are TGTGCCAGCAGTCTCGGGACAGGGGGCGCATCTAACTATGGCTACACCTTC. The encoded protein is CASSLGTGGASNYGYTF.

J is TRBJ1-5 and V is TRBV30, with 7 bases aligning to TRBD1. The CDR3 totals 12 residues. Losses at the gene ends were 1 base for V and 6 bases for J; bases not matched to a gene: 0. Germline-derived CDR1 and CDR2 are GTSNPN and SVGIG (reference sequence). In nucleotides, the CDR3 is TGTGCCTGGAGTGGACAGGGTCAGCCCCAGCATTTT. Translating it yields CAWSGQGQPQHF.

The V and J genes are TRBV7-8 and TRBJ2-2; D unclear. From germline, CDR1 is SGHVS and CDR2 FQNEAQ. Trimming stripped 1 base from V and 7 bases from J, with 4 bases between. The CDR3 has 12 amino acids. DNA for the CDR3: TGTGCCAGCAGCTTAGTTTACGGGGAGCTGTTTTTT. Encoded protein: CASSLVYGELFF.

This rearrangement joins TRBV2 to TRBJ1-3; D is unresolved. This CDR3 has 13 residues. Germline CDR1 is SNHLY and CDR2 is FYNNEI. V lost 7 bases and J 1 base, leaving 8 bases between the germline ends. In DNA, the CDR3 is TGTGCCAGCAAGGAGTTTTCTGGAAACACCATATATTTT. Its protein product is CASKEFSGNTIYF.

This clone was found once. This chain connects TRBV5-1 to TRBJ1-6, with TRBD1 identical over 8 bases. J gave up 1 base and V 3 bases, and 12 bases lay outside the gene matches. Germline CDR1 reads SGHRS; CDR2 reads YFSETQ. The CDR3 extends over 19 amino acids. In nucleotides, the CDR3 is TGCGCCAGCAGCTACGGGGGCCAGGGGGCTAGGTCCTATAATTCACCCCTCCACTTT. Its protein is CASSYGGQGARSYNSPLHF.

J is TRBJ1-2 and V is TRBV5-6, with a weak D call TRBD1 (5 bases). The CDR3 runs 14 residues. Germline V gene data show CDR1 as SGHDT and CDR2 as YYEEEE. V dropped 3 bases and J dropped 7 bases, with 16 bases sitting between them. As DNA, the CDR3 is TGTGCCAGCAGCTCTCCCAGGGCAAGCTTTGGCTACACCTTC. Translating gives CASSSPRASFGYTF.

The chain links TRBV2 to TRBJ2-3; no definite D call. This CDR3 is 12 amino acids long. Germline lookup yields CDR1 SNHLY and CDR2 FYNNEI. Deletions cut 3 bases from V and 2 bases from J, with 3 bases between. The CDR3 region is CASSDNTDTQYF. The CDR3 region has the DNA TGTGCCAGCAGTGACAACACAGATACGCAGTATTTT.

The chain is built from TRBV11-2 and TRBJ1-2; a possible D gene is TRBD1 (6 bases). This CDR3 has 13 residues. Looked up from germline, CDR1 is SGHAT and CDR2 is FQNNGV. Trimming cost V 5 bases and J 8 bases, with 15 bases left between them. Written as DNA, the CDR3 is TGTGCCAGCAGCAAGGACAGTTTTCGGGGCTACACCTTC. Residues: CASSKDSFRGYTF.

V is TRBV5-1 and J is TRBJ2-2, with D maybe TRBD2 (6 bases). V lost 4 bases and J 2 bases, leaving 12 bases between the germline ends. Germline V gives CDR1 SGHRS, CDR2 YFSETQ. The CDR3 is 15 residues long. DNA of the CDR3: TGCGCCAGCAGCGCCGGGACTTATAACACCGGGGAGCTGTTTTTT. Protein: CASSAGTYNTGELFF. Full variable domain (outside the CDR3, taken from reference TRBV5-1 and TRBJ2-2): KAGVTQTPRYLIKTRGQQVTLSCSPISGHRSVSWYQQTPGQGLQFLFEYFSETQRNKGNFPGRFSGRQFSNSRSEMNVSTLELGDSALYLCASSAGTYNTGELFFGEGSRLTVL.

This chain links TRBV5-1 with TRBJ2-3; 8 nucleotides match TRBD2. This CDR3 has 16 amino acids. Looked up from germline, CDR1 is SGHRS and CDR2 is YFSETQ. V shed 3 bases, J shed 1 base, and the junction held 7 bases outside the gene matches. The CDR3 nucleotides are TGCGCCAGCAGCTGGGGAGCGGGGGCCGGCACAGATACGCAGTATTTT. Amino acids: CASSWGAGAGTDTQYF.

In DNA, the CDR3 is TGTGCCAGCAGTCCGTGGACAGGGCATGGCTACACCTTC. Protein: CASSPWTGHGYTF. The J gene is TRBJ1-2, the V gene TRBV27, with TRBD1 matching over 8 bases. The CDR3 has 13 amino acids. Germline CDR1 is MNHEY and CDR2 is SMNVEV (reference sequence). The V segment lost 5 bases and the J segment 6 bases; nucleotides outside the gene matches: 5.

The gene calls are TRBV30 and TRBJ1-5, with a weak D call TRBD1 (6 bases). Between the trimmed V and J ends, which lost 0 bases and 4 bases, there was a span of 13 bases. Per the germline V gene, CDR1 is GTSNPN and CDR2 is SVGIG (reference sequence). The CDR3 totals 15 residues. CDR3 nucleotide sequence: TGTGCCTGGAGTGTAAGGGACAAGGGAAATCAGCCCCAGCATTTT. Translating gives CAWSVRDKGNQPQHF.

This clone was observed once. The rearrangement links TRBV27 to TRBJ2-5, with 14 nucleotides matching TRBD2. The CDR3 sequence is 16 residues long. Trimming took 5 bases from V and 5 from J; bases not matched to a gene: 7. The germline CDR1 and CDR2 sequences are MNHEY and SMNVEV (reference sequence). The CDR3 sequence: CASSRLAGGPPETQYF. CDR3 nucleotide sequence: TGTGCCAGCAGTCGACTAGCGGGAGGGCCACCGGAGACCCAGTACTTC.

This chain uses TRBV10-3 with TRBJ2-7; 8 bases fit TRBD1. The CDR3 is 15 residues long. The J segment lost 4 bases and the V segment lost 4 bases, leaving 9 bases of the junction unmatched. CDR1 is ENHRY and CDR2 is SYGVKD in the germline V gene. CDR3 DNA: TGTGCCATCAGTGGGTACGGACAGGGCGCGTACGAGCAGTACTTC. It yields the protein CAISGYGQGAYEQYF.

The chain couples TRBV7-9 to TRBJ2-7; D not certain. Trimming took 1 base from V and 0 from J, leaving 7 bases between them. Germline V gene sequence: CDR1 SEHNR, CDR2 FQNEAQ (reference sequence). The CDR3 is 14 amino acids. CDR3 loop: CASSLEVSSYEQYF. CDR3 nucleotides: TGTGCCAGCAGCTTAGAAGTGAGCTCCTACGAGCAGTACTTC.

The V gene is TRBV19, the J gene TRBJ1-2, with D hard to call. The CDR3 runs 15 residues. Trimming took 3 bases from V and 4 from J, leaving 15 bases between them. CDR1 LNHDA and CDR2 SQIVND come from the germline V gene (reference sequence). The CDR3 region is CASSIGLRRGYGYTF. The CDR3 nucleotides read TGTGCCAGTAGTATCGGACTCCGCCGAGGCTATGGCTACACCTTC.

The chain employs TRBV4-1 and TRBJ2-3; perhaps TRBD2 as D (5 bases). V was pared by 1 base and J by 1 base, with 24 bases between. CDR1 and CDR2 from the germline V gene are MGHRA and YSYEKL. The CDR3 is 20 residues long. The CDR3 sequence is CASSQAVLAVDGSRTDTQYF. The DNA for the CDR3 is TGCGCCAGCAGCCAAGCCGTTCTAGCTGTGGATGGATCCCGCACAGATACGCAGTATTTT.

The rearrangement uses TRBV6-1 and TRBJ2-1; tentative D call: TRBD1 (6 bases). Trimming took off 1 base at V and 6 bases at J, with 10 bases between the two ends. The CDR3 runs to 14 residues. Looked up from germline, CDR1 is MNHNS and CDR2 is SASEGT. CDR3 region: CASSEDRAGNEQFF. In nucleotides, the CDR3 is TGTGCCAGCAGTGAAGACAGGGCCGGCAATGAGCAGTTCTTC.